The clone carrying this T cell receptor (beta chain) was counted between two and nine times. The time point denotes: persistent/refractory GD, antithyroid drugs over 5 years with positive TRAb. Scientists built the TCR library using RNA that was extracted from PBMCs. Into tubes containing EDTA, about 9.6 milliliters of peripheral blood were drawn. This sample was included in a study of regulatory T cells in long-lasting Graves disease. The wider study: Over 5 years of antithyroid drugs plus positive TSH receptor antibodies defined persistent Graves' disease.

The authors built TCR beta libraries using iRepertoire HTBI primers and Arm-PCR of CDR3 regions. TCRdb reanalysed the multiplex PCR reads using MiXCR and keeps one entry per CDR3 protein. In the table there are 500,000 to 800,000 distinct CDR3 sequences, around 30% of which are singletons. The clonotype was recovered from a female donor with Graves disease. The source was peripheral blood mononuclear cells (PBMCs), collected when the disease was refractory, from a patient treated with antithyroid drugs.

The CDR3 is CASSAWADQETQYF. The CDR3 DNA reads TGTGCCAGCAGCGCGTGGGCGGACCAAGAGACCCAGTACTTC. The V call is TRBV9, the J call TRBJ2-5, with D hard to call. CDR3 size: 14 residues. Germline values: CDR1 SGDLS, CDR2 YYNGEE. The germline V and J ends were trimmed by 3 bases and 0 bases, with 9 bases remaining between them.